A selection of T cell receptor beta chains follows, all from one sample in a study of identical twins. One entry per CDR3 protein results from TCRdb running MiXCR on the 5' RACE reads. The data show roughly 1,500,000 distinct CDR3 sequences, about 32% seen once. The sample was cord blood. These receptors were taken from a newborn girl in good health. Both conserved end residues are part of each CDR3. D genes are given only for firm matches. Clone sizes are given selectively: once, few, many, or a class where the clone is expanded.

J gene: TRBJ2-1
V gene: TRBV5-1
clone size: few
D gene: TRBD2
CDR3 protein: CASSLGLAGVRSYNEQFF
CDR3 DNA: TGCGCCAGCAGCTTGGGTCTAGCGGGAGTGCGCTCCTACAATGAGCAGTTCTTC

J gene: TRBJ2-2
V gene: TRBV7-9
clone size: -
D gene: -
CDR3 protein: CASSLSDYLTPLMGGELFF
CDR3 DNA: TGTGCCAGCAGCTTATCGGACTACTTGACACCTCTGATGGGGGGGGAGCTGTTTTTT

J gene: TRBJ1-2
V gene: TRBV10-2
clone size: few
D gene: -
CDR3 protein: CASFRDGYTF
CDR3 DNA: TGCGCCAGTTTTCGGGATGGCTACACCTTC

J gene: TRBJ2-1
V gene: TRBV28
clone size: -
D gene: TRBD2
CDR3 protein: CASSTSGRVVNEQFF
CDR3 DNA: TGTGCCAGCAGTACTAGCGGGAGGGTGGTCAATGAGCAGTTCTTC

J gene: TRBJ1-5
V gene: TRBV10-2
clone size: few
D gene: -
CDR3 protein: CASCRNSNQPQHF
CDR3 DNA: TGCGCCAGCTGCAGGAATAGCAATCAGCCCCAGCATTTT

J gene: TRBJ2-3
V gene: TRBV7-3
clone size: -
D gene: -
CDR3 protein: CASSFSGGNTDTQYF
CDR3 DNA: TGTGCCAGCAGCTTCAGCGGTGGAAACACAGATACGCAGTATTTT

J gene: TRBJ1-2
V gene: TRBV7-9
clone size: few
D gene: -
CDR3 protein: CASSLAAGEEGYTF
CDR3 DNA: TGTGCCAGCAGCTTAGCCGCAGGGGAGGAAGGCTACACCTTC

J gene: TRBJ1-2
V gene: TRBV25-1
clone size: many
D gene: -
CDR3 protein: CASSETANYGYTF
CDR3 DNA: TGTGCCAGCAGTGAGACAGCTAACTATGGCTACACCTTC

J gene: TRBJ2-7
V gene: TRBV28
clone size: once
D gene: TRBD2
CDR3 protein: CASSPQDGLLAGAPYINEQYF
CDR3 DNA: TGTGCCAGCAGTCCTCAGGACGGGCTACTAGCGGGAGCCCCCTATATCAATGAGCAGTACTTC

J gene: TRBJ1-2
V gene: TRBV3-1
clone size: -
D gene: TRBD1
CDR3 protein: CASSQASGGSYGYTF
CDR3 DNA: TGTGCCAGCAGCCAAGCATCAGGGGGCAGCTATGGCTACACCTTC

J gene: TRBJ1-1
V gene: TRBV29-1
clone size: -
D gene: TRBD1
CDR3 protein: CSVTTGGATEAFF
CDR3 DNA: TGCAGCGTTACAACAGGGGGAGCCACTGAAGCTTTCTTT

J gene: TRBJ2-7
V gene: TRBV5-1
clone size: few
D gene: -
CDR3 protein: CASATIASYEQYF
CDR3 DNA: TGCGCCAGCGCAACCATTGCCTCCTACGAGCAGTACTTC

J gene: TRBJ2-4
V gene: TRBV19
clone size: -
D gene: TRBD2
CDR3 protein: CASSPLAGRAKNIQYF
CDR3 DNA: TGTGCCAGTAGTCCATTAGCGGGGCGCGCCAAAAACATTCAGTACTTC

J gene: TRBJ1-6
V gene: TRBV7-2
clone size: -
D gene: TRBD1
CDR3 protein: CASSLDAGGYNSPLHF
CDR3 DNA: TGTGCCAGCAGCTTAGACGCAGGGGGCTATAATTCACCCCTCCACTTT

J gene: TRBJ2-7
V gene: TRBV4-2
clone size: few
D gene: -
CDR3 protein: CASSQERDRWVDEQYF
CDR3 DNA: TGTGCCAGCAGCCAAGAGCGAGACAGGTGGGTTGACGAGCAGTACTTC

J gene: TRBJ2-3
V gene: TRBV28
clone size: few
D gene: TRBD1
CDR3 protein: CASSSFQGVTDTQYF
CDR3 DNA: TGTGCCAGCAGTTCCTTTCAGGGGGTCACAGATACGCAGTATTTT

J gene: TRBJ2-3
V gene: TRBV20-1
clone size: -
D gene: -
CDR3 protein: CSGKLGLYDTQYF
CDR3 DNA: TGCAGTGGCAAACTAGGGTTATACGATACGCAGTATTTT